The source of this TCR beta chain is a study of T cell responses to AZD1222 COVID-19 vaccine (dated by TCRdb to 2020 to 2023). With regard to the full study: AZD1222 recipients with second doses at about 4 weeks or about 12 weeks were pooled, because spike-specific TCR depth and breadth did not differ between schedules. A total of 230 or so trial participants underwent TCR sequencing, of whom some 210 received two doses of AZD1222 and about 25 received two doses of the MenACWY control vaccine. Trial participants were enrolled into age subgroups of 18-55, 56-69 and 70-plus years, which contained around 150, 28 and 57 TCR-sequenced participants, respectively. Overall study outcomes, separate from this receptor: The 56-69-year group was small, and its depth increase did not reach significance, likely because of low power. No day 14 peak-response samples were available, so repertoires were characterized only after the peak T cell response. After two AZD1222 doses, both the breadth and the depth of spike-specific TCRs were significantly higher than at day 0 and than in MenACWY recipients. Most participants were white British and females outnumbered males, and the authors suggested that clonal diversity may have been underestimated. Conclusions about previously exposed vaccinees are limited, since just a handful of AZD1222 recipients were seropositive for SARS-CoV-2 at baseline. The vaccine-associated CD4 TCRs covered the entire spike protein, and the dominant responses fell in regions 160-218 and 743-854. Epitopes outside the regions mutated in the B.1.351 and B.1.1.7 variants were reportedly recognized by nearly half of the unique spike-specific TCRs.

The CDR3 sequence holds 12 residues, the cysteine and phenylalanine included. The kept DNA is CDR3 alone, 36 bases in frame from the first base. CDR1 and CDR2, looked up from the germline V gene, are SNHLY and FYNNEI. Deletion took 3 bases off V and 14 bases off J, with a span of 16 bases between the germline ends. Comment on this clone: What antigen it recognizes has not been identified. No base quality values were provided; no much bigger clone lies one nucleotide off.

The CDR3 regions of human TCRbeta chains were analyzed by immunosequencing. Per the authors' processing: Repertoire TCRs were matched against a reference library of SARS-CoV-2-specific TCRs generated with the MIRA antigen-specificity platform. Breadth was defined as the fraction of unique TCRs that were SARS-CoV-2-associated, and depth was defined as the fraction of total T cells that were SARS-CoV-2-associated. Each spike-specific TCR was assigned to its reactive spike region and to a CD4 or CD8 class using the MIRA data. Log10-transformed breadth and depth values were compared by one-way ANOVA with Sidak's multiple comparisons tests. TCRdb obtained this table from immuneACCESS and retained in-frame rearrangements with V and J assigned. These tables miss some clones; where compared with another copy, unresolved V genes account for less than half of the shortfall, and the remainder is unexplained. D and trimming were read from the DNA, whereas the V and J calls and clone size are those reported in that table. The sample has approximately 100,000 clones on record, around 94% of them singletons. The ten largest account for roughly 2% of the sample.

The meaning of the sample's time point label: baseline before first vaccination. Vaccinee samples came from UK trials COV001 and COV002, including a single-blind randomized controlled phase 2/3 trial of AZD1222 (ChAdOx1 nCoV-19) in healthy adults. Trial participant PBMC samples were collected at day 0 and day 28 after the second dose for TCRbeta chain sequencing. The sequence came from an adult in good health. The chain is encoded by TRBV2 joined to TRBJ1-2, with the D gene not confidently named. The sample was peripheral blood, taken on day 0 of AZD1222 vaccination. CDR3 protein: CASSDNVGVWTF. At the DNA level, the sequence is TGTGCCAGCAGTGACAACGTCGGGGTCTGGACCTTC. Outside the CDR3, residues come from the reference TRBV2 and TRBJ1-2 proteins, so the full variable domain is: EPEVTQTPSHQVTQMGQEVILRCVPISNHLYFYWYRQILGQKVEFLVSFYNNEISEKSEIFDDQFSVERPDGSNFTLKIRSTKLEDSAMYFCASSDNVGVWTFGSGTRLTVV.